Below, 10 T cell receptor beta chains from the same sample are listed, as sequenced in a study of blood T cells in healthy people across ages (dated by TCRdb to about 2015). Library method: 5' RACE. Sequenced using an Illumina HiSeq 2500. The second PCR ran for about 7 to 11 cycles and used a J-beta primer mix along with a sample-barcoded 5' primer. TCRdb ran its own pipeline on the public reads, namely fastp trimming at Q25 and MiXCR clone calling, and kept in-frame beta chains. Every entry covers one CDR3 protein and lists the most common genes and DNA from its rows. The sample profile shows hundreds of thousands of distinct CDR3 sequences; about a quarter of them were found once. The ten largest clones represent approximately 3.7% of the sample. The sample was also linked to a second study, of T cells of mothers and their children.

The specimen sequenced was blood. All receptors derive from a boy younger than 10 in good health.

The count of this clonotype is one. V usage is TRBV27 and J usage is TRBJ2-5; 8 bases align to TRBD2. TRBJ2-1 matches the DNA end more closely, so the J call is doubtful. Germline CDR1 is MNHEY and CDR2 is SMNVEV (reference sequence). The CDR3 extends over 18 amino acids. The CDR3 sequence is CASSLLMTGLVVFDEQFF. For the CDR3, the DNA is TGTGCCAGCAGTTTACTGATGACGGGACTAGTGGTATTCGATGAGCAGTTCTTC.

The V call is TRBV15, the J call TRBJ1-2; 9 bases are a match to TRBD1. V trimming: 5 bases; J trimming: 8 bases; junction bases outside the gene matches: 9. Germline V gene lookup returns CDR1 LNHNV and CDR2 YYDKDF (reference sequence). The CDR3 loop spans 14 amino acids. The CDR3 spells CATSLGGTGIGYTF. CDR3 coding DNA: TGTGCCACCAGCTTAGGAGGGACAGGGATCGGCTACACCTTC.

This clonotype turned up a few times. This sequence joins TRBV6-5 and TRBJ1-1; D remains unclear. The V gene's germline CDR1 is MNHEY and CDR2 SVGAGI. There are 13 residues in the CDR3. Trimming pared 2 bases from V and 4 bases from J, leaving 8 bases between. The CDR3 region is CASSYAMTTEAFF. The CDR3 DNA reads as TGTGCCAGCAGTTACGCGATGACCACTGAAGCTTTCTTT.

The J gene is TRBJ2-3, the V gene TRBV28; a possible D gene is TRBD2 (5 bases). Germline loops: CDR1 MDHEN, CDR2 SYDVKM. V was cut by 2 bases and J by 4 bases, with 13 bases left in between. This CDR3 spans 15 amino acids. The CDR3 nucleotides read TGTGCCAGCAGTTTACCGACCAGCGGACCAGATACGCAGTATTTT. It is translated as CASSLPTSGPDTQYF. The full variable domain, with the rest looked up from reference TRBV28 and TRBJ2-3, is DVKVTQSSRYLVKRTGEKVFLECVQDMDHENMFWYRQDPGLGLRLIYFSYDVKMKEKGDIPEGYSVSREKKERFSLILESASTNQTSMYLCASSLPTSGPDTQYFGPGTRLTVL.

V is TRBV2 and J is TRBJ1-4; D unresolved. Germline-derived CDR1 and CDR2 are SNHLY and FYNNEI. CDR3 length: 14 amino acids. V gave up 2 bases and J gave up 7 bases, with 11 bases separating them. The DNA for the CDR3 is TGTGCCAGCAGTGAACCTAGGGAAACTGAAAAACTGTTTTTT. Protein sequence: CASSEPRETEKLFF. Filled out from reference TRBV2 and TRBJ1-4, the complete variable domain reads EPEVTQTPSHQVTQMGQEVILRCVPISNHLYFYWYRQILGQKVEFLVSFYNNEISEKSEIFDDQFSVERPDGSNFTLKIRSTKLEDSAMYFCASSEPRETEKLFFGSGTQLSVL.

This clonotype was observed a single time. The CDR3 sequence: CASRASGIYGYTF. The CDR3 DNA follows: TGTGCCAGCAGGGCCAGCGGGATCTATGGCTACACCTTC. This chain uses TRBV12-3 or TRBV12-4 with TRBJ1-2; D is ambiguous. The CDR3 consists of 13 residues. V lost 6 bases and J lost 4, with 12 bases in between.

The rearrangement uses TRBV5-4 and TRBJ2-2, with 8 bases identical to TRBD2. V shed 0 bases, J shed 5 bases, and the junction held 6 bases outside the gene matches. The CDR3 totals 16 residues. CDR1 SGHNT and CDR2 YYREEE come from the germline V gene (reference sequence). CDR3 sequence reads: CASSLVSGGGTGELFF. In DNA, the CDR3 is TGTGCCAGCAGCTTGGTTTCGGGAGGGGGTACCGGGGAGCTGTTTTTT.

The rearrangement uses TRBV20-1 and TRBJ2-3; a weak D match, TRBD2 (5 bases). The CDR3 is made up of 13 amino acids. Trimming stripped 2 bases from V and 0 bases from J, with 6 bases between. The germline V gene has CDR1 DFQATT and CDR2 SNEGSKA (reference sequence). Here the CDR3 DNA reads TGCAGTGCTAGACAGCGGAGCACAGATACGCAGTATTTT. It specifies CSARQRSTDTQYF.

The chain uses TRBV12-3 or TRBV12-4 and TRBJ1-5; tentatively, D is TRBD1 (5 bases). The CDR3 contains 16 residues. The V end was cut by 3 bases, the J end by 0 bases, with 12 bases between. DNA of the CDR3: TGTGCCAGCAGTTTCGGACACTATTATAGCAATCAGCCCCAGCATTTT. Its translation: CASSFGHYYSNQPQHF.

This clonotype was observed at least ten times. The rearrangement links TRBV27 to TRBJ1-2; D remains unclear. V was cut by 10 bases and J by 4 bases, with 10 bases left in between. The CDR3 totals 11 residues. Germline CDR1 and CDR2: MNHEY and SMNVEV (reference sequence). The CDR3 sequence: CATPEGYGYTF. DNA of the CDR3: TGTGCCACCCCAGAGGGCTATGGCTACACCTTC.